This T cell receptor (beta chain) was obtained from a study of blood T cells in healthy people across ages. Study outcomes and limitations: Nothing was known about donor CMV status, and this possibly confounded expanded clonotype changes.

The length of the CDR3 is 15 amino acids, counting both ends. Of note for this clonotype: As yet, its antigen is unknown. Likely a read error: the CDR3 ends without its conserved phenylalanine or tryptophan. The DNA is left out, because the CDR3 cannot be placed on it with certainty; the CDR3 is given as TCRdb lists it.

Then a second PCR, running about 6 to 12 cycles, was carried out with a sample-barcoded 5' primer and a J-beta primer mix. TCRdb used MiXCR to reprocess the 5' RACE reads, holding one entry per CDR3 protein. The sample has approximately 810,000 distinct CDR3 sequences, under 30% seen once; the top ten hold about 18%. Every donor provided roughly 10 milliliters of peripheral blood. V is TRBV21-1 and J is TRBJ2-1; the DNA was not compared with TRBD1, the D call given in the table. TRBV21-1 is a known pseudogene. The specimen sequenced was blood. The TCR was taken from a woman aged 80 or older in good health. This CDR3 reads CAGSTSGTGYNEQFL.